This note documents a single T cell receptor beta chain sequence. From germline, CDR1 is SGHDN and CDR2 FVKESK. The CDR3 covers 13 residues. V dropped 3 bases and J dropped 5 bases, with 10 bases sitting between them. Study processing details: The authors estimated nucleated cell counts from reference gene primer amplification. Assay: immunoSEQ multiplex PCR; the TCRdb copy retains only in-frame clones and omits some. V and J calls and clone size are those listed in that table; D and trimming were worked out from the DNA. The sample carries approximately 100,000 clones, under 80% recorded once. This specimen belongs to a study of blood T cell repertoires in COVID-19.

This chain uses TRBV14 with TRBJ1-1, with a tentative D call TRBD1 (6 bases). Sequenced material: peripheral blood. The origin of this receptor is an older man with active or convalescent COVID-19. CDR3 residues: CASSQGARTEAFF. The CDR3 region has the DNA TGTGCCAGCAGCCAGGGGGCAAGGACTGAAGCTTTCTTT.